The T cell receptor (beta chain) described here comes from a study of T cell repertoires in cytomegalovirus infection. Study information: Evidence of both CMV infection and a matching HLA type came from public TCR beta signatures. The study, taken as a whole, reports: Dominating the ex vivo response were TCR beta clonotypes that were CMV-specific and HLA-C-restricted. Carriers of CMV plus the relevant HLA were identified by cumulative public TCR beta family frequency.

For this clonotype: Its antigen remains unknown.

In TCRdb, the reads were re-called with MiXCR into one record per CDR3 protein. In the table there are 150,000 to 200,000 distinct CDR3 sequences, approximately 19% of which are singletons. The clonotype originates from a human donor in good health (CMV status not recorded). Some clones in this sample may be carry-over from other donors' samples. The sequenced sample consisted of PBMCs.

The CDR3 reads CSVTENYGYTF. In DNA, the CDR3 is TGCAGCGTGACAGAGAACTATGGCTACACCTTC. The chain combines TRBV29-1 with TRBJ1-2; D is possibly TRBD1 (5 bases). With 6 bases removed from V and 2 bases from J, the gap between germline ends came to 7 bases. The CDR3 has 11 amino acids. CDR1 is SQVTM and CDR2 is ANQGSEA in the germline V gene.